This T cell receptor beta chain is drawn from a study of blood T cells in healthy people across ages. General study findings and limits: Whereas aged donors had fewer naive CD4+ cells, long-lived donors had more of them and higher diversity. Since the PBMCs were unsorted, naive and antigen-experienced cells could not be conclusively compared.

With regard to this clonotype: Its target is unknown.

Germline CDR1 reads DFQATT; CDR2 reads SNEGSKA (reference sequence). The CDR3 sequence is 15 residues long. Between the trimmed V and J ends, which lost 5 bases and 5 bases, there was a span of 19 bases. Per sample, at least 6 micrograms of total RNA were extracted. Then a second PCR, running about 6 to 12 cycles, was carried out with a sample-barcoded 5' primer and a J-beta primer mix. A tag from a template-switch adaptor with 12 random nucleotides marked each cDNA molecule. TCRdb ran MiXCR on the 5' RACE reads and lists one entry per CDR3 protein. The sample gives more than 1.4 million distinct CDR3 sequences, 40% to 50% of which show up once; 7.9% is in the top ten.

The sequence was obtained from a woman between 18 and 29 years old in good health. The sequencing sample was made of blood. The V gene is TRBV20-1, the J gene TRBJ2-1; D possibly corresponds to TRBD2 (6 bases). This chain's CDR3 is CSAPGTPGGNNEQFF. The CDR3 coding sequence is TGCAGTGCTCCTGGGACTCCCGGGGGAAACAATGAGCAGTTCTTC.